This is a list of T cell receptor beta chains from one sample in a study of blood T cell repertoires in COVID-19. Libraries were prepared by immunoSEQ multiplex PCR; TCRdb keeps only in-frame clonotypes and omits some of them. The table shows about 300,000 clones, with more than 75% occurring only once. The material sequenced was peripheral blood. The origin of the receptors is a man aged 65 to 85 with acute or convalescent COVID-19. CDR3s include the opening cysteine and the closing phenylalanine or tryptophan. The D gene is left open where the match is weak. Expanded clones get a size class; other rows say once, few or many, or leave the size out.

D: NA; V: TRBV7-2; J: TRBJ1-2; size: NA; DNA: TGTGCCAGCAGTTCTACAGGGAACTATGGCTACACCTTC; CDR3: CASSSTGNYGYTF
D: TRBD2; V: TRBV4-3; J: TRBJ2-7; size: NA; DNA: TGCGCCAGCAGCCGAGGACTAGCGGGAGTGGAGTTCTACGAGCAGTACTTC; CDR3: CASSRGLAGVEFYEQYF
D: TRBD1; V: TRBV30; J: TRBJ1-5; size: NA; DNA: TGTGCCTGGAGTGTTTATCCACAGGGGGGCGGCAATCAGCCCCAGCATTTT; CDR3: CAWSVYPQGGGNQPQHF
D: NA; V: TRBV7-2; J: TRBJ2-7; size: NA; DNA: TGTGCCAGCAGCCTGGGGACTCCAGTCTCCTACGAGCAGTACTTC; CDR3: CASSLGTPVSYEQYF
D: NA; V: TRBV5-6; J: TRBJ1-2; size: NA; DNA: TGTGCCAGCAGCCCCCGGGGAGGTTCCGTCCCGACCTATGGCTACACCTTC; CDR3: CASSPRGGSVPTYGYTF
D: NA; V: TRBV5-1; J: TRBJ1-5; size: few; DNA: TGCGCCAGCAGCGTCGGGGTTGAACAGCCCCAGCATTTT; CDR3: CASSVGVEQPQHF
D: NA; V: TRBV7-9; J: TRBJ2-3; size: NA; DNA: TGTGCCAGCAGCTCTAGCACAGATACGCAGTATTTT; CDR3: CASSSSTDTQYF
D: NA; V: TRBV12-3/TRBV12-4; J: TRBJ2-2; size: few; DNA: TGTGCCAGCAGCCTGAACACCGGGGAGCTGTTTTTT; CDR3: CASSLNTGELFF
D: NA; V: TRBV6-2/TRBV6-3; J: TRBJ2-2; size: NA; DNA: TGTGCCAGCAGTTACTCGGGAGAAACCGGGGAGCTGTTTTTT; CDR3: CASSYSGETGELFF
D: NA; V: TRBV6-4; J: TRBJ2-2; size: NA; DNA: TGTGCCAGCAGCCGGGACTCCCTAAACACCGGGGAGCTGTTTTTT; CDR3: CASSRDSLNTGELFF
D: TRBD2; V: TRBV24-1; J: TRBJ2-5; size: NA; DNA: TGTGCCACCAGTGACCCCGGACTAGCGGGGGGGCAAGGAGTAGAGACCCAGTACTTC; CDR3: CATSDPGLAGGQGVETQYF
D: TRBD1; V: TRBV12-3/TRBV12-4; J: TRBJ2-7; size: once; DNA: TGTGCCAGCAGTCCAGGGGGCTCCTACGAGCAGTACTTC; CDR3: CASSPGGSYEQYF
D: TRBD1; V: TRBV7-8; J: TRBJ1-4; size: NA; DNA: TGTGCCAGCAGCGTACAGGGGCCGCAAGCAACTAATGAAAAACTGTTTTTT; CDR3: CASSVQGPQATNEKLFF
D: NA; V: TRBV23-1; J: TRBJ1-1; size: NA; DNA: TGCGCCAGCACAGAGGGCGCAAACACTGAAGCTTTCTTT; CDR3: CASTEGANTEAFF
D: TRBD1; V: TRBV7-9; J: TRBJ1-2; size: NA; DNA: TGTGCCAGCAGCTTGGACAGGGGAGCTCCCGGCTACACCTTC; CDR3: CASSLDRGAPGYTF
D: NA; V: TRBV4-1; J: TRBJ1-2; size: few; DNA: TGCGCCAGCAGCCAAGATACTAGACAACCTAACTATGGCTACACCTTC; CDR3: CASSQDTRQPNYGYTF
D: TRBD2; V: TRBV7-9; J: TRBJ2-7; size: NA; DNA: TGTGCCAGCAGCTACGAGGCGGGGGCCTACGAGCAGTACTTC; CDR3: CASSYEAGAYEQYF
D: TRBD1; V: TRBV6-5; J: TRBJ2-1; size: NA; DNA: TGTGCCAGCAGGCTGGGACAGGGAGGTGAGCAGTTCTTC; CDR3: CASRLGQGGEQFF
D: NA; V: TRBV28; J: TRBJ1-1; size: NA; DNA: TGTGCCAGCAGTCCCTCGGGGGGGTGGCCTGAAGCTTTCTTT; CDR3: CASSPSGGWPEAFF
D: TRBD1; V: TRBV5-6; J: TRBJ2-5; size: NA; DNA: TGTGCCAGCAGCTTAGCCAGGGGGCGAGTGCGCCAGTACTTC; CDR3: CASSLARGRVRQYF
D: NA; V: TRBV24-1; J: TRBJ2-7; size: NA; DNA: TGTGCCACCAGTGATTTGAGGGGGACATTTTCCGACGAGCAGTACTTC; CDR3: CATSDLRGTFSDEQYF
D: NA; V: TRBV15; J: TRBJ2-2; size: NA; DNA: TGTGCCACCAGCAGAGGGTCGGTAGGAGTCACCGGGGAGCTGTTTTTT; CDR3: CATSRGSVGVTGELFF
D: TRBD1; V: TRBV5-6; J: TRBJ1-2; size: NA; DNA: TGTGCCAGCACCGTACCCAGGACAGGGGTTCCCTATGGCTACACCTTC; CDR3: CASTVPRTGVPYGYTF
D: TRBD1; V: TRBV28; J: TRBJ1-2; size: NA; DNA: TGTGCCAGCAGTGCGCCACAGGGGTGGGGTGGCTACACCTTC; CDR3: CASSAPQGWGGYTF
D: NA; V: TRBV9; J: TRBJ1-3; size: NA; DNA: TGTGCCAGCAGCGTAGTTGCGGGGGGCGGAAACACCATATATTTT; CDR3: CASSVVAGGGNTIYF
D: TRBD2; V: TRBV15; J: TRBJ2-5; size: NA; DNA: TGTGCCACCAGCAGAGCGGGAGGCGAGACCCAGTACTTC; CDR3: CATSRAGGETQYF
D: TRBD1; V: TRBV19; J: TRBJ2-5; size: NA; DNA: TGTGCCAGTAGTCGCCTCGGACAGGCCCAAGAGACCCAGTACTTC; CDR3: CASSRLGQAQETQYF
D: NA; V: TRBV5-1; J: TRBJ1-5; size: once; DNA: TGCGCCAGCAGCTTGTCCGGGGGGGATCAGCCCCAGCATTTT; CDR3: CASSLSGGDQPQHF
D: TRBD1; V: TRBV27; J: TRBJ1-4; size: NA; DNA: TGTGCCAGCAGGCAAGACAGGGGGCGAAGCACTAATGAAAAACTGTTTTTT; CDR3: CASRQDRGRSTNEKLFF
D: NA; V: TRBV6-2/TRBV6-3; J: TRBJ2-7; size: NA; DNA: TGTGCCAGCAGTTGGCTAGGCCGGCAATACGAGCAGTACTTC; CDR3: CASSWLGRQYEQYF
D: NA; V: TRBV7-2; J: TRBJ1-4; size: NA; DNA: TGTGCCAGCAGCTTAGCCCAGCGAACAACTAATGAAAAACTGTTTTTT; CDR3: CASSLAQRTTNEKLFF
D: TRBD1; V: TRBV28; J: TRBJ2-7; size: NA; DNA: TGTGCCAGCAGTATCGGGACAGGGGGCTCCTACGAGCAGTACTTC; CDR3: CASSIGTGGSYEQYF
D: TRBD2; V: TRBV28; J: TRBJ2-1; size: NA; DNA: TGTGCCAGCCGCGGGACTAGCGGGAGTAGGAGCTCCTACAATGAGCAGTTCTTC; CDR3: CASRGTSGSRSSYNEQFF
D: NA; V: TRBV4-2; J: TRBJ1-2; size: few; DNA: TGTGCCAGCAGCCAAGAAGTGGCGGGGGTTAACTATGGCTACACCTTC; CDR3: CASSQEVAGVNYGYTF
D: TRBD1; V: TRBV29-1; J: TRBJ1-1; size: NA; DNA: TGCAGCGTTGACCAGGGGGCTACAATTGAAGCTTTCTTT; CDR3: CSVDQGATIEAFF
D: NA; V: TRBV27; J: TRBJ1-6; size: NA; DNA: TGTGCCAGCAGTTGGGGCGCAGGGTCACCCCTCCACTTT; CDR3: CASSWGAGSPLHF
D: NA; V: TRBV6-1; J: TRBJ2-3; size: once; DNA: TGTGCCAGCAGTGAAGATGGAGGAGGAGCAGTTACGCAGTATTTT; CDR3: CASSEDGGGAVTQYF
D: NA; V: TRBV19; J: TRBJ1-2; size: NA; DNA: TGTGCCAGTAGTAGTCGCGACAGACCGTATGGCTACACCTTC; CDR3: CASSSRDRPYGYTF
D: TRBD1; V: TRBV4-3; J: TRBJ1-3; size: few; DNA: TGCGCCAGCAGCCAAGCCGGGACAGGGGGCGCGTATGGAAACACCATATATTTT; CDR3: CASSQAGTGGAYGNTIYF
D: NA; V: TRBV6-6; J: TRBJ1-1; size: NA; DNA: TGTGCCAGCAGTTACCCGAGACGGGGGGTAAACACTGAAGCTTTCTTT; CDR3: CASSYPRRGVNTEAFF
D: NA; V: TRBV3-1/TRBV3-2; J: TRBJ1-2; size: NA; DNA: TGTGCCAGCAGCCTCCTAAGGGGGTGGGGAGGCTACACCTTC; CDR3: CASSLLRGWGGYTF
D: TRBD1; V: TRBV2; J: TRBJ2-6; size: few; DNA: TGTGCCAGCCAACAGGGGGCGAATGGGGCCAACGTCCTGACTTTC; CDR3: CASQQGANGANVLTF
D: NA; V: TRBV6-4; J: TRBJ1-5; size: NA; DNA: TGTGCCAGCCCGCAGGAATTTAACAATCAGCCCCAGCATTTT; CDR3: CASPQEFNNQPQHF
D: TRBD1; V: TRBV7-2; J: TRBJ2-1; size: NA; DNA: TGTGCCAGCAGCTTACGACAGGGGGCCGGGAGATCCTACAATGAGCAGTTCTTC; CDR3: CASSLRQGAGRSYNEQFF
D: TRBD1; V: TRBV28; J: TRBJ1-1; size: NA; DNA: TGTGCCAGCAGTTTATCCCCCCCGGGACAGGGGGCGCATCCAACTGAAGCTTTCTTT; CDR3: CASSLSPPGQGAHPTEAFF
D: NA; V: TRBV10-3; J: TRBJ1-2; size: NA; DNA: TGTGCCCTCCGAGGGCAGCAAGACTATGGCTACACCTTC; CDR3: CALRGQQDYGYTF
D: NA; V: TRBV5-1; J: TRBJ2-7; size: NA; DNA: TGCGCCAGCAGCTTGGAAGGTTCGACAGGCTACGAGCAGTACTTC; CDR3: CASSLEGSTGYEQYF
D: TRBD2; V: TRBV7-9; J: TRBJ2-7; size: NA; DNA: TGTGCCAGCAGCTTAAGCGGGACCTACGAGCAGTACTTC; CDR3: CASSLSGTYEQYF
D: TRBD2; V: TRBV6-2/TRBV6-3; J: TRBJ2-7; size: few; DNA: TGTGCCAGCAGTTACCCAATGACTAGCGGGAGGCCCGTAACCTACGAGCAGTACTTC; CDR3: CASSYPMTSGRPVTYEQYF
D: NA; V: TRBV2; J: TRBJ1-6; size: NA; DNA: TGTGCCAGCATTCCAGGGAACTCCTATAATTCACCCCTCCACTTT; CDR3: CASIPGNSYNSPLHF
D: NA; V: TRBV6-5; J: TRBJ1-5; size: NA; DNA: TGTGCCAGCAGTTACGGGGCAGGTAGCAATCAGCCCCAGCATTTT; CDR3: CASSYGAGSNQPQHF
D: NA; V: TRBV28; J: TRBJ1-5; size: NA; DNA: TGTGCCAGCAGGACAACCACCTTTGGTAGCAATCAGCCCCAGCATTTT; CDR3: CASRTTTFGSNQPQHF
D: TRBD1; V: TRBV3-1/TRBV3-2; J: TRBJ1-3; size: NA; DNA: TGTGCCAGCAGCCGACCGGGACAGCCTGGAAACACCATATATTTT; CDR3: CASSRPGQPGNTIYF
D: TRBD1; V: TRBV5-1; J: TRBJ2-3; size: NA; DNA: TGCGCCAGCAGTAGGGACAGCAATACGCAGTATTTT; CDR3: CASSRDSNTQYF
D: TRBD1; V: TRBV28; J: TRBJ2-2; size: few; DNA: TGTGCCAGCAGTGACGGACAGGGCGGGCCCGGGGAGCTGTTTTTT; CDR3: CASSDGQGGPGELFF
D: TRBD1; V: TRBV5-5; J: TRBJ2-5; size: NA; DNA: TGTGCCAGCAGCCCGGGACAGATAGTAGAGACCCAGTACTTC; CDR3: CASSPGQIVETQYF
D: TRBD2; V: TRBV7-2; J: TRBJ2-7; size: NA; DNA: TGTGCCAGCAGCTTCGGGGGGGGGAGCTCCTACGAGCAGTACTTC; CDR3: CASSFGGGSSYEQYF
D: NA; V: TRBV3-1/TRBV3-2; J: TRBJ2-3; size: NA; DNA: TGTGCCAGCAGCGAGAGACCTCGCGGGGATACGCAGTATTTT; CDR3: CASSERPRGDTQYF